Each of the 14 T cell receptor beta chains below was sequenced from the same sample in a study of beta chain features in type 1 diabetes. Study results and caveats: Among patients with Type 1 diabetes, TCRB CDR3s were moderately but significantly shorter in every one of the four CD4+ subsets.

These TCRs are of unknown antigen specificity. Sequenced material consisted of expressed TCRB transcripts (all of the isolated RNA was reverse transcribed). Repertoires were generated with immunoSEQ multiplex PCR, while TCRdb's copy carries only in-frame clones and drops some. Among 500,000 to 850,000 clones listed, over 12% were seen once. The sample taken for sequencing was naive CD4+ T cells from blood. The receptors come from a man between 18 and 29 years old with type 1 diabetes.

The genes are TRBV25-1 and TRBJ2-7; D is unclear. Per the germline V gene, CDR1 is MGHDK and CDR2 is SYGVNS. The CDR3 has 11 residues. The germline V and J ends were trimmed by 2 bases and 5 bases, with 4 bases remaining between them. In DNA, the CDR3 is TGTGCCAGCAGTGAAGTCGACGAGCAGTACTTC. This translates into CASSEVDEQYF.

A word on this clone: This specimen includes other DNA sequences encoding the same CDR3. V is TRBV27 and J is TRBJ2-6, with D possibly matching TRBD1 (6 bases). V lost 6 bases and J lost 4, with 13 bases in between. CDR3 length equals 15 residues. CDR1 is MNHEY and CDR2 is SMNVEV in the germline V gene (reference sequence). The CDR3 loop reads CASSLRGAGANVLTF. CDR3 DNA: TGTGCCAGCAGCCTCAGGGGTGCCGGGGCCAACGTCCTGACTTTC.

This clone was seen more than once but under ten times. The V and J genes are TRBV7-2 and TRBJ1-6; D is unresolved. V shed 1 base and J shed 4 bases, with 17 bases lying between them. Germline assignment: CDR1 SGHTA and CDR2 FQGNSA. This CDR3 comprises 18 residues. CDR3 region: CASSLVSLGPTYNSPLHF. The CDR3 nucleotides are TGTGCCAGCAGCTTAGTATCCCTTGGCCCTACATATAATTCACCCCTCCACTTT. Drawing the rest from reference TRBV7-2 and TRBJ1-6, the complete variable domain is GAGVSQSPSNKVTEKGKDVELRCDPISGHTALYWYRQSLGQGLEFLIYFQGNSAPDKSGLPSDRFSAERTGGSVSTLTIQRTQQEDSAVYLCASSLVSLGPTYNSPLHFGNGTRLTVT.

This clone has just a few counts. This sequence joins TRBV4-3 and TRBJ2-3; D uncertain. CDR1 is LGHNA and CDR2 is YSLEER in the germline V gene. The V gene lost 0 bases and the J gene lost 4 bases, with 11 bases spanning the gap. The CDR3 spans 15 residues. The CDR3 is CASSQEPVVADTQYF. The CDR3 DNA reads TGCGCCAGCAGCCAAGAACCAGTCGTTGCAGATACGCAGTATTTT.

This clone was seen a few times. Other DNA sequences within the sample encode an identical CDR3. CDR3 region: CASRLAAYNEQFF. The DNA for the CDR3 is TGTGCCAGCAGGCTAGCGGCATACAATGAGCAGTTCTTC. V usage is TRBV6-5 and J usage is TRBJ2-1, with 7 bases matching TRBD2. CDR3 length: 13 amino acids. Germline values: CDR1 MNHEY, CDR2 SVGAGI. The J segment lost 4 bases and the V segment lost 6 bases, leaving 3 bases of the junction unmatched.

The chain uses TRBV5-4 and TRBJ1-1; D remains ambiguous. CDR3 length equals 15 residues. Trimming shortened V by 1 base and J by 5 bases, and 15 bases separated the two germline ends. Germline V CDR1 and CDR2: SGHNT, YYREEE (reference sequence). The CDR3 loop reads CASSLSPTERTEAFF. Written as DNA, the CDR3 is TGTGCCAGCAGCTTGTCTCCGACCGAACGGACTGAAGCTTTCTTT.

This clone was counted between two and nine times. The V gene is TRBV11-3, the J gene TRBJ2-1, with TRBD1 identical over 7 bases. The V gene's germline CDR1 is SGHNT and CDR2 YENEEA. J lost 5 bases, V lost 5 bases, and 3 bases had no gene match. The CDR3 runs to 13 residues. For the CDR3, the DNA is TGTGCCAGCAGCAAGGGGACAGACAATGAGCAGTTCTTC. Amino acid sequence: CASSKGTDNEQFF.

This clone was picked up a small number of times. The chain employs TRBV7-9 and TRBJ2-3, with TRBD1 identical over 9 bases. The germline CDR1 and CDR2 sequences are SEHNR and FQNEAQ (reference sequence). The CDR3 sequence is 15 residues long. The V gene end was trimmed by 0 bases and the J gene end by 4 bases; junction bases not matched to a gene: 2. The CDR3 bases are TGTGCCAGCAGCTTAGCTGGGACAGGGCCAGATACGCAGTATTTT. This encodes CASSLAGTGPDTQYF.

The V call is TRBV6-5, the J call TRBJ2-3, with 9 bases fitting TRBD2. J lost 1 base, V lost 7 bases, and 3 bases had no gene match. Germline CDR1 is MNHEY and CDR2 is SVGAGI. The length of the CDR3 is 14 residues. This chain's CDR3 is CASMREGGTDTQYF. The CDR3 nucleotides read TGTGCCAGCATGCGGGAGGGTGGCACAGATACGCAGTATTTT.

This clone was detected only a few times. J is TRBJ1-6 and V is TRBV5-4; TRBD1 matches 7 bases. CDR1 and CDR2 (germline): SGHNT, YYREEE (reference sequence). With V trimmed by 2 bases and J by 9 bases, 5 bases remained unmatched. This CDR3 is built from 14 residues. The chain's CDR3 is CASSLFPGGSPLHF. The CDR3 bases are TGTGCCAGCAGCTTATTCCCAGGGGGTTCACCCCTCCACTTT.

The rearrangement joins TRBV7-2 to TRBJ2-7; the match to TRBD1 covers 10 bases. Germline trimming cut 4 bases from V and 3 bases from J; bases unmatched to any gene: 6. This CDR3 region has 15 residues. Germline V gives CDR1 SGHTA, CDR2 FQGNSA. CDR3 sequence reads: CASSSYGTGVYEQYF. CDR3 DNA: TGTGCCAGCAGCTCCTACGGGACAGGGGTCTACGAGCAGTACTTC.

V usage is TRBV5-1 and J usage is TRBJ1-3; possible D gene TRBD1, 5 bases. CDR1 is SGHRS and CDR2 is YFSETQ in the germline V gene. This CDR3 comprises 13 residues. Trimming removed 2 bases from V and 7 bases from J, with 10 bases in between. CDR3 loop: CASSLAGSNTIYF. The CDR3 coding sequence is TGCGCCAGCAGCTTAGCAGGGAGTAACACCATATATTTT.

This clone was seen a few times. The chain recombines TRBV7-9 with TRBJ2-7, with D possibly being TRBD1 (5 bases). The CDR3 loop spans 15 amino acids. Between the trimmed V and J ends, which lost 5 bases and 3 bases, there was a span of 17 bases. Germline loops: CDR1 SEHNR, CDR2 FQNEAQ (reference sequence). The CDR3 nucleotides are TGTGCCAGCAGCCCCCGACAGATAAGAGACTACGAGCAGTACTTC. Its translation: CASSPRQIRDYEQYF. The full variable domain, in which reference TRBV7-9 and TRBJ2-7 provide the parts outside the CDR3, is DTGVSQNPRHKITKRGQNVTFRCDPISEHNRLYWYRQTLGQGPEFLTYFQNEAQLEKSRLLSDRFSAERPKGSFSTLEIQRTEQGDSAMYLCASSPRQIRDYEQYFGPGTRLTVT.

This clone has more than one count but fewer than ten. The chain employs TRBV4-1 and TRBJ1-2; no firm D call. The CDR3 has 17 residues. The germline gives CDR1 MGHRA, CDR2 YSYEKL. The V gene lost 0 bases and the J gene lost 7 bases, with 21 bases spanning the gap. The CDR3 DNA sequence: TGCGCCAGCAGCCAAGATCCGTTTCGCCAGGCGTCCGGTGGCTACACCTTC. It specifies CASSQDPFRQASGGYTF.